These T cell receptor beta chains were read from a single sample in a study of cytomegalovirus exposure and HLA in healthy donors. TCRdb keeps only in-frame clones here, not all; method: immunoSEQ multiplex PCR. In the table there are 150,000 to 200,000 clones, around four fifths of which are singletons. The sample was PBMCs. The receptors shown here come from a female donor in good health and CMV-seronegative. Both conserved end residues are part of each CDR3. The order of the fields is D gene, clone size, V gene, J gene, CDR3 DNA, CDR3 protein. D genes are given only for firm matches. Clone size is not always given. Where it is, it says once, few, many or a class for expanded clones.

D gene: -; clone size: -; V gene: TRBV2; J gene: TRBJ1-5; CDR3 DNA: TGTGCCAGCAGTTACGGGACATTCCGCAATCAGCCCCAGCATTTT; CDR3 protein: CASSYGTFRNQPQHF
D gene: -; clone size: -; V gene: TRBV5-1; J gene: TRBJ2-7; CDR3 DNA: TGCGCCAGCAGCTCGACAGAACTCTACGAGCAGTACTTC; CDR3 protein: CASSSTELYEQYF
D gene: -; clone size: -; V gene: TRBV21-1; J gene: TRBJ2-7; CDR3 DNA: TGTGCCAGCAGCCAGGGGCCCAGTGACCCCTACGAGCAGTACTTC; CDR3 protein: CASSQGPSDPYEQYF
D gene: TRBD2; clone size: -; V gene: TRBV27; J gene: TRBJ2-3; CDR3 DNA: TGTGCCAGCACCCATCTAGCGGGGCTCACAGATACGCAGTATTTT; CDR3 protein: CASTHLAGLTDTQYF
D gene: -; clone size: -; V gene: TRBV28; J gene: TRBJ1-3; CDR3 DNA: TGTGCCAGCAGGTTAGGTACATACTCTGGAAACACCATATATTTT; CDR3 protein: CASRLGTYSGNTIYF
D gene: -; clone size: -; V gene: TRBV10-2; J gene: TRBJ2-3; CDR3 DNA: TGCGCCAGCAGTGGGAGAGGCCCAGATACGCAGTATTTT; CDR3 protein: CASSGRGPDTQYF
D gene: -; clone size: -; V gene: TRBV19; J gene: TRBJ2-5; CDR3 DNA: TGTGCCAGTAGTATTACGACTAGCAGGGGAAAAGAGACCCAGTACTTC; CDR3 protein: CASSITTSRGKETQYF
D gene: -; clone size: -; V gene: TRBV7-9; J gene: TRBJ1-6; CDR3 DNA: TGTGCCAGCAGCTTAGCCGGCGCAGGGGCGGATTCACCCCTCCACTTT; CDR3 protein: CASSLAGAGADSPLHF
D gene: TRBD1; clone size: -; V gene: TRBV7-3; J gene: TRBJ1-2; CDR3 DNA: TGTGCCAGCAGCTCGACAGGGGGCTATGGCTACACCTTC; CDR3 protein: CASSSTGGYGYTF
D gene: -; clone size: -; V gene: TRBV7-6; J gene: TRBJ2-7; CDR3 DNA: TGTGCCAGCAGCTTAGACAGGAGCTCCTACGAGCAGTACTTC; CDR3 protein: CASSLDRSSYEQYF
D gene: TRBD1; clone size: once; V gene: TRBV2; J gene: TRBJ1-4; CDR3 DNA: TGTGCCAGCAGCCTAAGACAGGGGTTTAAAGAAAAACTGTTTTTT; CDR3 protein: CASSLRQGFKEKLFF
D gene: -; clone size: -; V gene: TRBV9; J gene: TRBJ2-1; CDR3 DNA: TGTGCCAGCAGCGTAGAGGAGGGCCGGAATGAGCAGTTCTTC; CDR3 protein: CASSVEEGRNEQFF
D gene: TRBD1; clone size: -; V gene: TRBV12-5; J gene: TRBJ1-2; CDR3 DNA: TGTGCTAGTGGTTTGCTCCCCGAACCCGACAGGGCTAACTATGGCTACACCTTC; CDR3 protein: CASGLLPEPDRANYGYTF
D gene: -; clone size: -; V gene: TRBV5-1; J gene: TRBJ2-7; CDR3 DNA: TGCGCCAGCAGCTTGGGACTCCCCGTCTCCTACGAGCAGTACTTC; CDR3 protein: CASSLGLPVSYEQYF
D gene: -; clone size: -; V gene: TRBV9; J gene: TRBJ2-7; CDR3 DNA: TGTGCCAGCAGCGTAGAGAGGGCGGGCTACGAGCAGTACTTC; CDR3 protein: CASSVERAGYEQYF